Listed here are 18 T cell receptor beta chains from one sample, sequenced in a study of OX40 agonist ivuxolimab in advanced cancers. Profiled with immunoSEQ multiplex PCR; TCRdb holds only in-frame clones, not every one. The repertoire holds tens of thousands of clones, with over 80% as singletons. Material: CD4+ or CD8+ T cells sorted from blood, obtained in a trial of the OX40 agonist ivuxolimab. These receptors all come from an adult with an advanced solid tumor such as melanoma, head and neck, liver or kidney cancer.

The J gene is TRBJ1-2, the V gene TRBV6-5; TRBD1 matches at 10 bases. The CDR3 runs to 14 residues. The junction had 7 bases not matched to a gene; V was cut back by 4 bases and J by 8 bases. Germline CDR1 MNHEY, CDR2 SVGAGI. CDR3 region: CASSLIRDRGGYTF. CDR3 in DNA: TGTGCCAGCAGTTTAATCCGGGACAGGGGAGGCTACACCTTC.

The sample holds one count of this clone. The germline gene is not matched at one end of the junction; a read error may be the cause. This rearrangement joins TRBV7-7 to TRBJ2-1, with 9 nucleotides matching TRBD1. The CDR3 extends over 13 amino acids. CDR1 SSHAT and CDR2 FNYEAQ come from the germline V gene (reference sequence). The CDR3 DNA sequence: TGTGCTAGCAGTAGGGACAGGGCGGGCGAGCAGTTCTTC. It encodes CASSRDRAGEQFF.

This clone has just one count. The rearrangement uses TRBV14 and TRBJ2-7; 13 bases agree with TRBD2. The length of the CDR3 is 15 residues. V gave up 1 base and J gave up 3 bases; unmatched junction bases: 0. Germline loops: CDR1 SGHDN, CDR2 FVKESK. The DNA of the CDR3 is TGTGCCAGCAGCCAAGGACTAGCGGGAGGCTACGAGCAGTACTTC. This encodes CASSQGLAGGYEQYF.

The V and J genes are TRBV10-3 and TRBJ1-2; D is possibly TRBD1 (5 bases). The CDR3 consists of 15 residues. The germline V gene encodes CDR1 ENHRY and CDR2 SYGVKD. Trimming removed 2 bases at V and 4 bases at J, with 14 bases between. CDR3 loop: CAISESRERGYGYTF. DNA of the CDR3: TGTGCCATCAGTGAGAGCAGGGAGAGGGGCTATGGCTACACCTTC.

V and J are TRBV6-1 and TRBJ2-2, with TRBD1 matching 7 bases. V shed 8 bases and J 3 bases; nucleotides not matched to a gene: 6. Germline V lookup: CDR1 MNHNS, CDR2 SASEGT. The CDR3 covers 14 residues. CDR3 coding DNA: TGTGCCAGCCAGGGGGTATGGGACACCGGGGAGCTGTTTTTT. This gives the protein CASQGVWDTGELFF.

This chain uses TRBV19 with TRBJ2-7, with TRBD2 as a possible D gene (7 bases). Trimming shortened V by 8 bases and J by 6 bases, and 17 bases separated the two germline ends. Germline loops: CDR1 LNHDA, CDR2 SQIVND (reference sequence). The CDR3 is 13 amino acids. The CDR3 nucleotides are TGTGCCAGTTCAGAGGGGGGGCCGGGCGAGCAGTACTTC. This codes for CASSEGGPGEQYF.

CDR3 coding DNA: TGTGCCAGCAGCCGAACACTTGCTGGGACAGATACGCAGTATTTT. Translation gives CASSRTLAGTDTQYF. This rearrangement joins TRBV7-8 to TRBJ2-3; D uncertain. Germline V gives CDR1 SGHVS, CDR2 FQNEAQ. V was clipped by 5 bases and J by 3 bases, with 15 bases between them. The CDR3 runs to 15 residues.

The chain uses TRBV6-6 and TRBJ2-5, with D perhaps matching TRBD1 (6 bases). Trimming took 2 bases from V and 5 from J, leaving 9 bases between them. Germline-derived CDR1 and CDR2 are MNHNY and SVGAGI (reference sequence). The CDR3 is made up of 13 amino acids. CDR3 in DNA: TGTGCCAGCAGTTACGGGGGCTGGGAGACCCAGTACTTC. Translated: CASSYGGWETQYF.

This chain joins TRBV30 and TRBJ1-4, with no clear D. Germline V gene data show CDR1 as GTSNPN and CDR2 as SVGIG (reference sequence). V gave up 2 bases and J gave up 7 bases, with 17 bases separating them. The CDR3 totals 15 residues. CDR3 loop: CAWSPRSPIPEKLFF. CDR3 bases: TGTGCCTGGAGTCCAAGGAGCCCCATACCTGAAAAACTGTTTTTT.

This rearrangement joins TRBV29-1 to TRBJ2-1; 11 positions agree with TRBD1. V shed 6 bases, J shed 5 bases, and the junction held 6 bases outside the gene matches. Germline CDR1 SQVTM, CDR2 ANQGSEA. CDR3 length equals 14 residues. Written as DNA, the CDR3 is TGCAGCGTCCGGGACAGGGGGATTCACAATGAGCAGTTCTTC. Translation: CSVRDRGIHNEQFF.

V is TRBV10-3 and J is TRBJ1-2; D not certain. The CDR3 totals 13 residues. V gave up 10 bases and J gave up 2 bases, with 14 bases separating them. Germline loops: CDR1 ENHRY, CDR2 SYGVKD. The CDR3 region is CATAAEGNYGYTF. CDR3 nucleotides: TGTGCCACCGCAGCAGAGGGCAACTATGGCTACACCTTC.

The gene calls are TRBV4-1 and TRBJ2-3; 11 positions agree with TRBD2. The ends lost 4 bases at V and 5 bases at J; junction bases unmatched: 14. Germline V gives CDR1 MGHRA, CDR2 YSYEKL. The CDR3 has 18 residues. The CDR3 coding sequence is TGCGCCAGCAGCCCCTACTCGAGACTAGCGGGGAAAGGAGATACGCAGTATTTT. It translates to CASSPYSRLAGKGDTQYF.

V usage is TRBV5-8 and J usage is TRBJ1-5; 8 bases align to TRBD1. Germline values: CDR1 SGHTS, CDR2 YDEGEE. V dropped 4 bases and J dropped 0; count of bases not matched to a gene: 6. CDR3 length equals 16 residues. Written as DNA, the CDR3 is TGTGCCAGCAGCGTTGACAGGGGACTTAGCAATCAGCCCCAGCATTTT. Amino acids: CASSVDRGLSNQPQHF.

V is TRBV7-2 and J is TRBJ1-1; D unclear. The germline CDR1 and CDR2 sequences are SGHTA and FQGNSA. This CDR3 is built from 11 residues. V lost 8 bases and J lost 5, with 9 bases in between. CDR3 bases: TGTGCCAGCCGCCGAGTAACTGAAGCTTTCTTT. Protein: CASRRVTEAFF.

The V gene is TRBV6-1, the J gene TRBJ2-3; 11 positions match TRBD2. CDR3 size: 16 residues. Trimming cost V 4 bases and J 2 bases; bases outside gene matches: 5. CDR1 MNHNS and CDR2 SASEGT come from the germline V gene. CDR3 in amino acids: CASSGTSGGHTDTQYF. The DNA of the CDR3 is TGTGCCAGCAGTGGAACTAGCGGGGGACACACAGATACGCAGTATTTT.

The chain uses TRBV30 and TRBJ2-2, with TRBD1 identical over 7 bases. The CDR3 spans 14 residues. V shed 4 bases, J shed 7 bases, and the junction held 9 bases outside the gene matches. Germline-derived CDR1 and CDR2 are GTSNPN and SVGIG (reference sequence). CDR3 coding DNA: TGTGCCTGGAATAAACAGGGGATTGGCGGGGAGCTGTTTTTT. It yields the protein CAWNKQGIGGELFF.

V gene TRBV2 combines with J gene TRBJ1-5, with TRBD1 matching over 9 bases. The germline V gene encodes CDR1 SNHLY and CDR2 FYNNEI. This CDR3 comprises 17 residues. The V gene end was trimmed by 3 bases and the J gene end by 6 bases; junction bases not matched to a gene: 12. This chain's CDR3 is CASSDGGGTGGSQPQHF. The CDR3 coding sequence is TGTGCCAGCAGTGACGGCGGGGGAACAGGGGGCAGTCAGCCCCAGCATTTT.

This chain's CDR3 is CASSPLADTQYF. CDR3 DNA sequence: TGTGCCAGCAGCCCCTTGGCAGATACGCAGTATTTT. This rearrangement joins TRBV7-8 to TRBJ2-3; D gene ambiguous. CDR1 and CDR2 (germline): SGHVS, FQNEAQ. V shed 5 bases and J shed 4 bases, with 7 bases lying between them. The CDR3 is 12 residues long.